The 21 T cell receptor beta chains given below trace back to one sample, sequenced in a study of CD8+CD57+ T cells in acquired aplastic anemia. Individuals selected for sequencing had exhibited CD8+CD57+ cell expansion on flow cytometry. TCR beta VDJ combinations and CDR3 sequences were profiled from genomic DNA. TCRdb re-analysed the reads in MiXCR, keeping a single row per CDR3 protein. Of roughly 250,000 distinct CDR3 sequences in the sample, around 82% were seen once. Sequencing was carried out using sorted CD4+, CD8+, or CD8+CD57+ T cells (not recorded which) from PBMCs. Every receptor here comes from a human donor with aplastic anemia.

Worth noting for this clonotype: No conserved phenylalanine or tryptophan ends this CDR3, so it is likely a read error. It is unclear where the CDR3 begins or ends on the DNA, so no DNA is shown, and the CDR3 is as TCRdb lists it. This chain joins TRBV7-8 and TRBJ2-5; the table's D call of TRBD2 was not tested on the DNA. Germline V CDR1 and CDR2: SGHVS, FQNEAQ. The CDR3 comprises 12 residues, both ends counted. Here the CDR3 reads CARQVAGGPHKH.

About this clonotype: This CDR3 is missing its conserved last phenylalanine or tryptophan, likely due to a read error. The limits of the CDR3 on the DNA are not certain, so only TCRdb's listed CDR3 is given. The J gene is TRBJ2-3, the V gene TRBV7-3; the table calls TRBD2, which could not be checked here. The CDR3 is made up of 13 amino acids, end residues included. Germline loops: CDR1 SGHTA, CDR2 FQGTGA. The CDR3: CASRSSGTWRESL.

The genes are TRBV7-8 and TRBJ2-5, with TRBD2 matching 12 bases. CDR3 length: 18 amino acids. J gave up 0 bases and V 3 bases, and 8 bases lay outside the gene matches. Germline V lookup: CDR1 SGHVS, CDR2 FQNEAQ. CDR3 sequence: CASSLGLAGITYQETQYF. The CDR3 region has the DNA TGTGCCAGCAGCTTGGGACTAGCGGGCATCACCTACCAAGAGACCCAGTACTTC.

This clonotype occurred once. This sequence joins TRBV7-3 and TRBJ2-3; possible D gene TRBD2, 5 bases. The CDR3 is 14 residues long. V shed 2 bases and J shed 13 bases, with 19 bases lying between them. Germline lookup yields CDR1 SGHTA and CDR2 FQGTGA. The DNA for the CDR3 is TGTGCCAGCAGCTTACCGGGAACTTGCGGAGAGAAGTATTTT. It is translated as CASSLPGTCGEKYF. Full variable domain (outside the CDR3, taken from reference TRBV7-3 and TRBJ2-3): GAGVSQTPSNKVTEKGKYVELRCDPISGHTALYWYRQSLGQGPEFLIYFQGTGAADDSGLPNDRFFAVRPEGSVSTLKIQRTERGDSAVYLCASSLPGTCGEKYFGPGTRLTVL.

The genes are TRBV7-9 and TRBJ1-1; D might be TRBD1 (5 bases). Trimming removed 8 bases at V and 1 base at J, with 17 bases between. The germline V gene has CDR1 SEHNR and CDR2 FQNEAQ (reference sequence). CDR3 length equals 15 residues. The CDR3 nucleotides are TGTGCCAGCCGGGGGGTGGGGGAGGCGAACACTGAAGCTTTCTTT. Its protein is CASRGVGEANTEAFF. Based on the CDR3 plus reference TRBV7-9 and TRBJ1-1, the full variable domain is DTGVSQNPRHKITKRGQNVTFRCDPISEHNRLYWYRQTLGQGPEFLTYFQNEAQLEKSRLLSDRFSAERPKGSFSTLEIQRTEQGDSAMYLCASRGVGEANTEAFFGQGTRLTVV.

Concerning this clonotype itself: The DNA is left out, because the CDR3 cannot be placed on it with certainty; the CDR3 is given as TCRdb lists it. The chain joins TRBV7-2 to TRBJ1-5; TRBD1 is the table's D call, not checked against the DNA. Ends included, the CDR3 has 16 residues. The V gene's germline CDR1 is SGHTA and CDR2 FQGNSA. CDR3 residues: CASSDSYEQYVGPQHF.

In regard to this clonotype: An end of the junction does not agree with germline; a read error may underlie this. The chain uses TRBV7-9 and TRBJ1-1, with 9 nucleotides matching TRBD1. CDR3 length: 15 amino acids. Germline lookup yields CDR1 SEHNR and CDR2 FQNEAQ (reference sequence). CDR3 residues: CASSLEMTGGSEAFF. As DNA, the CDR3 is TGTGCCAGCAGCTTAGAAATGACAGGGGGGAGCGAAGCGTTCTTT.

The V call is TRBV5-4, the J call TRBJ2-3; 7 positions match TRBD1. The ends lost 7 bases at V and 8 bases at J; junction bases unmatched: 10. The CDR3 is 13 residues long. Germline CDR1 and CDR2: SGHNT and YYREEE (reference sequence). CDR3 in amino acids: CASGPPGQPTQYF. CDR3 nucleotide sequence: TGTGCCAGCGGCCCACCGGGACAGCCTACGCAGTATTTT.

The chain employs TRBV7-9 and TRBJ1-2, with 10 bases aligning to TRBD1. The junction had 16 bases not matched to a gene; V was cut back by 4 bases and J by 14 bases. The CDR3 runs to 15 residues. The germline CDR1 and CDR2 sequences are SEHNR and FQNEAQ (reference sequence). Here the CDR3 reads CASSSGTGDHTDTTF. The CDR3 nucleotides read TGTGCCAGCAGCTCCGGGACAGGGGATCACACAGATACGACCTTC.

The rearrangement joins TRBV7-8 to TRBJ2-7; D remains ambiguous. The germline V gene encodes CDR1 SGHVS and CDR2 FQNEAQ. The ends were cut back, 3 bases at V and 4 bases at J, with 25 bases in the middle. The CDR3 spans 18 residues. The CDR3 bases are TGTGCCAGCAGCTTTCCGCGAGGTCCCGCTACCCAGTATTACGAGCAGTACGTC. This sequence encodes CASSFPRGPATQYYEQYV.

This chain uses TRBV7-2 with TRBJ2-1; the match to TRBD2 covers 8 bases. Germline-derived CDR1 and CDR2 are SGHTA and FQGNSA. The CDR3 loop spans 16 amino acids. Trimming removed 3 bases from V and 12 bases from J; junction bases left unmatched: 16. The CDR3 protein is CASSFQPDGGGDAQFF. The DNA for the CDR3 is TGTGCCAGCAGCTTTCAACCAGACGGGGGGGGCGATGCGCAGTTCTTC.

The sample holds a few counts of this clonotype. The chain links TRBV7-3 to TRBJ2-7; perhaps D is TRBD1 or TRBD2 (5 bases each). CDR3 length: 16 amino acids. V was clipped by 2 bases and J by 0 bases, with 14 bases between them. Per the germline V gene, CDR1 is SGHTA and CDR2 is FQGTGA. The DNA for the CDR3 is TGTGCCAGCAGCTTACGAGGGACGGATAGCTCCTACGAGCAGTACTTC. Translation: CASSLRGTDSSYEQYF.

This clonotype was seen once. V is TRBV20-1 and J is TRBJ1-1, with a tentative D call TRBD1 (5 bases). Trimming pared 6 bases from V and 2 bases from J, leaving 19 bases between. The CDR3 totals 15 residues. CDR1 and CDR2 from the germline V gene are DFQATT and SNEGSKA (reference sequence). The CDR3 DNA reads TGCAGTGCAAGTTACTGGGGACGCAAAAACACTGAAGCTTTCTTT. It translates to CSASYWGRKNTEAFF.

The chain uses TRBV7-2 and TRBJ2-6, with D possibly TRBD1 on 6 matching bases. Germline values: CDR1 SGHTA, CDR2 FQGNSA. V was trimmed by 6 bases and J by 16 bases, leaving 28 bases between them. The CDR3 is 16 amino acids. In nucleotides, the CDR3 is TGTGCCAGCAGACCTACCCGGGGACACGAGACCGGCATACTGACTTTC. It codes for CASRPTRGHETGILTF.

V usage is TRBV7-3 and J usage is TRBJ1-1, with TRBD1 as a possible D gene (5 bases). V lost 3 bases, J lost 5 bases, and 25 bases lay in between. CDR3 length: 18 amino acids. Per germline, CDR1 SGHTA and CDR2 FQGTGA. In DNA form, the CDR3 reads TGTGCCAGCAGCTTGCCAGGGCGTAACAATGAGCAGTGGACTGAAGCTTTCTTT. This translates into CASSLPGRNNEQWTEAFF.

Worth noting for this clonotype: The conserved phenylalanine or tryptophan is not found at the CDR3 terminus, so this likely reflects a read error. No DNA is shown, since the ends of the CDR3 on it are uncertain; the CDR3 is the one TCRdb lists. The chain is built from TRBV19 and TRBJ1-1. The CDR3 has 14 amino acids, counting both end residues. The germline CDR1 and CDR2 sequences are LNHDA and SQIVND (reference sequence). CDR3 residues: CASSIGLGVEAFFV.

The chain employs TRBV7-3 and TRBJ1-5; no clear D. In germline, CDR1 is SGHTA, CDR2 FQGTGA. Trimming left V 5 bases short and J 8 bases short, with 16 bases between. The CDR3 runs 14 residues. CDR3 bases: TGTGCCAGCAGCGAAGGGAGAGGCAACGAGCCCCAGCATTTT. Translated: CASSEGRGNEPQHF.

In its sample, this clonotype was seen a few times. This chain joins TRBV10-3 and TRBJ1-4; 7 nucleotides match TRBD1. The ends lost 9 bases at V and 4 bases at J; junction bases unmatched: 5. Per the germline V gene, CDR1 is ENHRY and CDR2 is SYGVKD. This CDR3 spans 13 amino acids. For the CDR3, the DNA is TGTGCCATACGGGACAGAGTTAATGAAAAACTGTTTTTT. It yields the protein CAIRDRVNEKLFF.

Details on this clonotype: This may stem from a read error, because a much larger clone lies one nucleotide away. The gene calls are TRBV5-6 and TRBJ2-3, with D perhaps TRBD2 (5 bases). The CDR3 has 14 residues. Germline-derived CDR1 and CDR2 are SGHDT and YYEEEE. Trimming pared 0 bases from V and 6 bases from J, leaving 11 bases between. The CDR3 protein is CASSLARDPDTQYF. The CDR3 DNA follows: TGTGCCAGCAGCTTGGCGAGGGATCCCGATACGCAGTATTTT. Full variable domain (remainder filled in from reference TRBV5-6 and TRBJ2-3): DAGVTQSPTHLIKTRGQQVTLRCSPKSGHDTVSWYQQALGQGPQFIFQYYEEEERQRGNFPDRFSGHQFPNYSSELNVNALLLGDSALYLCASSLARDPDTQYFGPGTRLTVL.

This clonotype was recorded a few times. A read error may produce the germline difference seen at one junction end. The V gene is TRBV10-3, the J gene TRBJ1-2; tentatively, D is TRBD1 (6 bases). The CDR3 spans 15 residues. CDR1 ENHRY and CDR2 SYGVKD come from the germline V gene. The chain's CDR3 is CASSGQSSTNYGYTF. The CDR3 region has the DNA TGTGCCAGCAGTGGACAGTCCTCGACTAACTATGGCTACACCTTC.

Concerning this clonotype: A junction end diverges from the germline sequence, so it may reflect a read error. The rearrangement joins TRBV9 to TRBJ2-3, with 7 bases matching TRBD1. The CDR3 has 13 amino acids. Per germline, CDR1 SGDLS and CDR2 YYNGEE. As DNA, the CDR3 is TGTGCCAGCAGGGAAGGGGGCCAGGGCACAGATAATTTT. Encoded protein: CASREGGQGTDNF.